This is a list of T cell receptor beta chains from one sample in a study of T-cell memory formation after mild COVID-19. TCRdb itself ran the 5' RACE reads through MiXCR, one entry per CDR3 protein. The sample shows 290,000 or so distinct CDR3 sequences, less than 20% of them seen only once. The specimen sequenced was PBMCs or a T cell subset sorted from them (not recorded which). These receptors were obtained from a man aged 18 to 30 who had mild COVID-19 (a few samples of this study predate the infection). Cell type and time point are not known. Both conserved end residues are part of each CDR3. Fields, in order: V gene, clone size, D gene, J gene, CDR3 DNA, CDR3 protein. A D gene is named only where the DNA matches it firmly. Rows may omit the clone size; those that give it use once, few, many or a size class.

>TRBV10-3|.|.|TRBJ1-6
TGTGCCATCAGTGGCAGTTCACCCCTCCACTTT
CAISGSSPLHF
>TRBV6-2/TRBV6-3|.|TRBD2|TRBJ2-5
TGTGCCAGCAGTTACCCCGGACTAGCGGGGGGGCAGGAGACCCAGTACTTC
CASSYPGLAGGQETQYF
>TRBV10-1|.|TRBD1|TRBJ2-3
TGCGCCAGCAAGGGGACAGGCCCAGCCACGCAGTATTTT
CASKGTGPATQYF
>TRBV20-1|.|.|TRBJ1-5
TGCAGTGCTAGAGGGAACAGCAATCAGCCCCAGCATTTT
CSARGNSNQPQHF
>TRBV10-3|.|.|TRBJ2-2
TGTGCCATCACCAGCGGGAACACCGGGGAGCTGTTTTTT
CAITSGNTGELFF
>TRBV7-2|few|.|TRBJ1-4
TGTGCCAGCAGCCCCCAGGGAGGCCCCGAAAAACTGTTTTTT
CASSPQGGPEKLFF
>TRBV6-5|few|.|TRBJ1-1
TGTGCCAGCAGATCGGGGGGGTGGGGACTGAACACTGAAGCTTTCTTT
CASRSGGWGLNTEAFF
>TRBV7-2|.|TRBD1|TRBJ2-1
TGTGCCAGCAGCTTAGCGAGACAGGGGAGGCAGTTCTTC
CASSLARQGRQFF
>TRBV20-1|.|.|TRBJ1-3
TGCAGGGCCCAGACCGGGGCTGGAAACACCATATATTTT
CRAQTGAGNTIYF
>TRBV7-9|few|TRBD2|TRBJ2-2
TGTGCCAGCAGCTCCCGACTAGCGGGGTTCACCGGGGAGCTGTTTTTT
CASSSRLAGFTGELFF
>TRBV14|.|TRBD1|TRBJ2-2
TGTGCCAGCAGCCGGGGACAGTACACCGGGGAGCTGTTTTTT
CASSRGQYTGELFF
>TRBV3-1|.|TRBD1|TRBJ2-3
TGTGCCAGCAGCTCCACCGGGACAGGGCCAGATACGCAGTATTTT
CASSSTGTGPDTQYF
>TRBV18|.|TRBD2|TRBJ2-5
TGTGCCAGCTCACGAACGCCTAGCGGTGGCGAGACCCAGTACTTC
CASSRTPSGGETQYF
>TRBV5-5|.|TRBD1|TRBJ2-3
TGTGCCAGCAGGGTAGGACAGGGGACGCAGTATTTT
CASRVGQGTQYF
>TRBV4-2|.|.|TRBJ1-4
TGTGCCAGCACCGGGACCTCGGGTGAAAAACTGTTTTTT
CASTGTSGEKLFF
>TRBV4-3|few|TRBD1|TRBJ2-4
TGCGCCAGCAGCCAAGAGTGGGGACAGGGGCGCATTCAGTACTTC
CASSQEWGQGRIQYF
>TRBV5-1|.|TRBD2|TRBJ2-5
TGCGCCAGCAGCTTGGCCTCGCGGGGGCAAGAGACCCAGTACTTC
CASSLASRGQETQYF
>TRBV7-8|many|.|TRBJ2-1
TGTGCCAGCAGCCCAGAGGGGACCTCCCTAGAGCAGTTCTTC
CASSPEGTSLEQFF
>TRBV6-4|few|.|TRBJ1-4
TGTGCCAGCAGTGGGGGGCTTGCTAATGAAAAACTGTTTTTT
CASSGGLANEKLFF
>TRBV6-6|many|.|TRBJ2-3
TGTGCCAGCAGCCCGACAGAGCTAACAGATACGCAGTATTTT
CASSPTELTDTQYF